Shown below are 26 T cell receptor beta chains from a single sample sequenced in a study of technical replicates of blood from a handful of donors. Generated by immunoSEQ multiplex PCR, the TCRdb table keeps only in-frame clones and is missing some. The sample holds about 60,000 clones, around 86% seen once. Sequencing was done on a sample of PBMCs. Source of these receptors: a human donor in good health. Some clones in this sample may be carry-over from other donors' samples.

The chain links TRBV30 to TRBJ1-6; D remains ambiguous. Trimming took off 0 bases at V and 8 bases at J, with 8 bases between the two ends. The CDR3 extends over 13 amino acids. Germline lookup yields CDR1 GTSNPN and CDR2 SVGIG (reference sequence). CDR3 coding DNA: TGTGCCTGGAGTGTTTCTCAGGATTCACCCCTCCACTTT. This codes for CAWSVSQDSPLHF. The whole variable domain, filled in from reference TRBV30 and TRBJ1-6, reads SQTIHQWPATLVQPVGSPLSLECTVEGTSNPNLYWYRQAAGRGLQLLFYSVGIGQISSEVPQNLSASRPQDRQFILSSKKLLLSDSGFYLCAWSVSQDSPLHFGNGTRLTVT.

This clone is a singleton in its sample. The CDR3 spells CASSTGQGVTEAFF. The CDR3 DNA is TGTGCCAGCAGTACAGGACAGGGGGTGACTGAAGCTTTCTTT. The genes are TRBV6-6 and TRBJ1-1; 10 positions agree with TRBD1. Germline V gives CDR1 MNHNY, CDR2 SVGAGI (reference sequence). V was pared by 5 bases and J by 5 bases, with 5 bases of the junction left unmatched. The CDR3 is made up of 14 amino acids.

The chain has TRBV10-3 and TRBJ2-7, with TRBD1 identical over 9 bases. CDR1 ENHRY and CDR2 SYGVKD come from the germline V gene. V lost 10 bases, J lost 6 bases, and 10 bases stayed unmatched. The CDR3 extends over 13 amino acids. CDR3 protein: CATSETGGFEQYF. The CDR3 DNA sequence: TGTGCCACATCTGAGACAGGGGGTTTCGAGCAGTACTTC.

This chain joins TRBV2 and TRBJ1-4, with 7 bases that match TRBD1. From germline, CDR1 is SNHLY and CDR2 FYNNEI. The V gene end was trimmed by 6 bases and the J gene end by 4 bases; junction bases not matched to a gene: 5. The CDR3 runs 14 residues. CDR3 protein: CASSHRGDNEKLFF. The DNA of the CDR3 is TGTGCCAGCAGCCACAGGGGAGATAATGAAAAACTGTTTTTT.

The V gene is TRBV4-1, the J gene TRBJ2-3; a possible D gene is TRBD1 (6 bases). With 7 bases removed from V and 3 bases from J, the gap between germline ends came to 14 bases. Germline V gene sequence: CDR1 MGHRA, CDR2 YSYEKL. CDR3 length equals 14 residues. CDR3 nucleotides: TGCGCCAGCACCGGGGACATCGGGACAGATACGCAGTATTTT. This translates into CASTGDIGTDTQYF.

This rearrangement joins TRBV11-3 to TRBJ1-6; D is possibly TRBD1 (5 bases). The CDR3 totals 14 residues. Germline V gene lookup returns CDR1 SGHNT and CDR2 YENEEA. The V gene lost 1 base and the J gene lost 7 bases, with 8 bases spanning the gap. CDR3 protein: CASSLGGANSPLHF. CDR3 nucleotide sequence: TGTGCCAGCAGCTTAGGTGGGGCCAATTCACCCCTCCACTTT. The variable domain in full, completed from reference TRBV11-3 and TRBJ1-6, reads EAGVVQSPRYKIIEKKQPVAFWCNPISGHNTLYWYLQNLGQGPELLIRYENEEAVDDSQLPKDRFSAERLKGVDSTLKIQPAELGDSAVYLCASSLGGANSPLHFGNGTRLTVT.

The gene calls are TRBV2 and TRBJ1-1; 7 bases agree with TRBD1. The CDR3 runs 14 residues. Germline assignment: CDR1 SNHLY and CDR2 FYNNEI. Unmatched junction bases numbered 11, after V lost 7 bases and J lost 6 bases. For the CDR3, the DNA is TGTGCCAGCAAAAAGACAGGGTCGGGCGCTGAAGCTTTCTTT. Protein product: CASKKTGSGAEAFF.

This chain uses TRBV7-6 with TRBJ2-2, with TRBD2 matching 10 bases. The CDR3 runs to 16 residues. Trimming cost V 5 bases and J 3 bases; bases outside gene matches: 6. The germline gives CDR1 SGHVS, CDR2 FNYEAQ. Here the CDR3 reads CASSAQLAGYTGELFF. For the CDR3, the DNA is TGTGCCAGCAGCGCCCAACTAGCGGGATACACCGGGGAGCTGTTTTTT. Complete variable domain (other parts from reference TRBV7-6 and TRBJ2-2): GAGVSQSPRYKVTKRGQDVALRCDPISGHVSLYWYRQALGQGPEFLTYFNYEAQQDKSGLPNDRFSAERPEGSISTLTIQRTEQRDSAMYRCASSAQLAGYTGELFFGEGSRLTVL.

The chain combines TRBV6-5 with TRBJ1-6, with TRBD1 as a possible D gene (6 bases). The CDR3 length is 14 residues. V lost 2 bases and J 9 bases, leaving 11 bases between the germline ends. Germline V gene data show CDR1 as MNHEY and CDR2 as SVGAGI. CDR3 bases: TGTGCCAGCAGTTACACAGGGAAAGGTTCACCCCTCCACTTT. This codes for CASSYTGKGSPLHF.

In nucleotides, the CDR3 is TGTGCCAGCAGCTTAGGGGGGACTAGCGGCCACCAAGAGACCCAGTACTTC. Protein: CASSLGGTSGHQETQYF. This chain uses TRBV7-6 with TRBJ2-5; 11 nucleotides match TRBD2. The CDR3 loop spans 17 amino acids. V shed 1 base and J 0 bases; nucleotides not matched to a gene: 4. CDR1 is SGHVS and CDR2 is FNYEAQ in the germline V gene.

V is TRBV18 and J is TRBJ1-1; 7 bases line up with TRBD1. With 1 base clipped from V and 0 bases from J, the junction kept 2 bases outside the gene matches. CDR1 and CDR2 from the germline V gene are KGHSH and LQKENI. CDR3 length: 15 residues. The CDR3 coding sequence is TGTGCCAGCTCACCACTAGGGACAGTGAACACTGAAGCTTTCTTT. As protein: CASSPLGTVNTEAFF.

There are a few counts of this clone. In nucleotides, the CDR3 is TGTGCCAGCAGCAAAGACCGAAGAGCCTGTCTCTCTGGAAACACCATATATTTT. Translation gives CASSKDRRACLSGNTIYF. V and J are TRBV21-1 and TRBJ1-3. TRBV21-1 is reported as a pseudogene. The CDR3 spans 18 residues.

The CDR3 protein is CASIGQGASEAFF. CDR3 nucleotides: TGTGCCAGCATTGGACAGGGGGCGAGTGAAGCTTTCTTT. The V call is TRBV2, the J call TRBJ1-1, with 11 bases that match TRBD1. With 7 bases clipped from V and 7 bases from J, the junction kept 5 bases outside the gene matches. From germline, CDR1 is SNHLY and CDR2 FYNNEI. This CDR3 spans 13 amino acids.

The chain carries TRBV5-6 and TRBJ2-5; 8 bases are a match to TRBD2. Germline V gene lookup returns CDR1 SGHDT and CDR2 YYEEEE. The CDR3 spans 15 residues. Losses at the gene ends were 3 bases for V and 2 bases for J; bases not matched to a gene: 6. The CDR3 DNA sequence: TGTGCCAGCAGCTGGGAGCGGGGGCCTCAAGAGACCCAGTACTTC. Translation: CASSWERGPQETQYF.

The CDR3 region is CSVDSEGGSNIQYF. The CDR3 DNA sequence: TGCAGCGTTGATTCCGAGGGAGGTTCGAACATTCAGTACTTC. This rearrangement joins TRBV29-1 to TRBJ2-4; possibly TRBD2 for D (6 bases). This CDR3 has 14 residues. Germline loops: CDR1 SQVTM, CDR2 ANQGSEA. V was clipped by 3 bases and J by 7 bases, with 16 bases between them.

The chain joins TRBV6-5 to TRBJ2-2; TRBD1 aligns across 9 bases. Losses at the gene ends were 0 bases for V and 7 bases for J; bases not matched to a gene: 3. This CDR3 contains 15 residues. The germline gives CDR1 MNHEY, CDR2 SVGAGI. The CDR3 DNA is TGTGCCAGCAGTTACTCTGGGACAGGGAACGGGGAGCTGTTTTTT. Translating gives CASSYSGTGNGELFF.

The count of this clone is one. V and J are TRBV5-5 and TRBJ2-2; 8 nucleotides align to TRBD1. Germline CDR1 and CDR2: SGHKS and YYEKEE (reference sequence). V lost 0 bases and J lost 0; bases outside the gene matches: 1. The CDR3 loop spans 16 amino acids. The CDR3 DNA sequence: TGTGCCAGCAGCTTGGGACAGGGGTCGAACACCGGGGAGCTGTTTTTT. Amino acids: CASSLGQGSNTGELFF.

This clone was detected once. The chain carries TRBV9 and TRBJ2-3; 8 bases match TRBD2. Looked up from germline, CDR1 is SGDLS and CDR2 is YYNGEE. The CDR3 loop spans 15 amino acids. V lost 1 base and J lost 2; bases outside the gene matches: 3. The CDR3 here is CASSVSGGYTDTQYF. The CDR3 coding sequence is TGTGCCAGCAGCGTAAGCGGGGGCTACACAGATACGCAGTATTTT.

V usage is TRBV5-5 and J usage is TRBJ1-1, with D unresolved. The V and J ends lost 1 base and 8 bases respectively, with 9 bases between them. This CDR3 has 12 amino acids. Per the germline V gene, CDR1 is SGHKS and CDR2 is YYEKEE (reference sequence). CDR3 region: CASSLLGREAFF. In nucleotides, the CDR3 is TGTGCCAGCAGCTTGCTTGGCAGAGAAGCTTTCTTT.

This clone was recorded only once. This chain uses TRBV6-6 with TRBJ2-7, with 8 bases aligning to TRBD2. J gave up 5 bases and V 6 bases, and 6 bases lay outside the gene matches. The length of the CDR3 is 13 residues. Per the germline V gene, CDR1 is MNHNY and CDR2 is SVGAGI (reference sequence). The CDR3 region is CASSTGGLDEQYF. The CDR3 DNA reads TGTGCCAGCAGCACGGGAGGGTTAGACGAGCAGTACTTC.

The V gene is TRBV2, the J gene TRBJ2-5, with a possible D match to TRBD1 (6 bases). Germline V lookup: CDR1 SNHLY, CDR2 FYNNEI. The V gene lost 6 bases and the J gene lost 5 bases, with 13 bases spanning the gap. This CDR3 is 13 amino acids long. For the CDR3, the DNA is TGTGCCAGCAGGAGGGGGTTGTTGGAGACCCAGTACTTC. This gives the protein CASRRGLLETQYF.

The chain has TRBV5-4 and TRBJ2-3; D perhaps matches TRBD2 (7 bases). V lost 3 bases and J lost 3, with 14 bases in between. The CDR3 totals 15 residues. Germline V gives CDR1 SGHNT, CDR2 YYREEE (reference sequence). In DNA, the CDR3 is TGTGCCAGCAGCTCCCCGGGGAGGGGGACAGATACGCAGTATTTT. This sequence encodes CASSSPGRGTDTQYF.

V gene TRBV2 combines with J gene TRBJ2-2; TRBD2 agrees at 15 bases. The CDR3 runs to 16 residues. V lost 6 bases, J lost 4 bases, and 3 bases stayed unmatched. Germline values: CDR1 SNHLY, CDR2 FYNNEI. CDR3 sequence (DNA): TGTGCCAGCAGAGGGGGACTAGCGGGGGGCACCGGGGAGCTGTTTTTT. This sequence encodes CASRGGLAGGTGELFF.

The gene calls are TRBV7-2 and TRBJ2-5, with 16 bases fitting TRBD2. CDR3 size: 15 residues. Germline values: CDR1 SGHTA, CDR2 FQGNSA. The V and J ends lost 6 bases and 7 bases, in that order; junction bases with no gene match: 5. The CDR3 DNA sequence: TGTGCCAGCAGTACGGGACTAGCGGGAGGGGGGACCCAGTACTTC. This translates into CASSTGLAGGGTQYF.

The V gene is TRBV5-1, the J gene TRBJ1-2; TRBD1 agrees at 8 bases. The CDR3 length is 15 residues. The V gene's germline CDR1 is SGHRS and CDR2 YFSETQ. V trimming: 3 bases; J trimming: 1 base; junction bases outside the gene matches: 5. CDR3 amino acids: CASSSGTGDNYGYTF. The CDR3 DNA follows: TGCGCCAGCAGCTCCGGGACAGGAGATAACTATGGCTACACCTTC.

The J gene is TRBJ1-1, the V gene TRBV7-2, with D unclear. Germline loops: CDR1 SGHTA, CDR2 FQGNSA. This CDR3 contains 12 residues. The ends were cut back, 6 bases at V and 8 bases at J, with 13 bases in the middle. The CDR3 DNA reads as TGTGCCAGCAGTGTCGGAGGCTACGAAGCTTTCTTT. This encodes CASSVGGYEAFF.